Listed here are 15 T cell receptor beta chains from one sample, sequenced in a study of blood T cells in healthy people across ages. The authors ran a second PCR of about 7 to 11 cycles using a sample-barcoded 5' primer and a J-beta primer mix. TCRdb passed the 5' RACE reads through MiXCR, listing each CDR3 protein once. The sample includes 850,000 to 1,300,000 distinct CDR3 sequences, over 35% of them seen just once. The sequenced material came from blood. These receptors originate from a woman aged 60 to 75 in good health.

This clonotype was observed many times. The chain recombines TRBV10-1 with TRBJ2-5, with D possibly being TRBD1 or TRBD2 (5 bases each). V lost 7 bases and J 10 bases, leaving 16 bases between the germline ends. This CDR3 is 12 amino acids long. The germline V gene has CDR1 WNHNN and CDR2 SYGVQD (reference sequence). CDR3 nucleotide sequence: TGCGCCAGCACGGGGCTAAGAAGGGGCCAGTACTTC. It specifies CASTGLRRGQYF.

The genes are TRBV15 and TRBJ2-7; 12 bases match TRBD2. This CDR3 is 17 amino acids long. Germline values: CDR1 LNHNV, CDR2 YYDKDF (reference sequence). Unmatched junction bases numbered 5, after V lost 0 bases and J lost 2 bases. The CDR3 protein is CATSRDRWTSGTYEQYF. Here the CDR3 DNA reads TGTGCCACCAGCAGAGATCGTTGGACTAGCGGGACCTACGAGCAGTACTTC. Full variable domain (missing parts from reference TRBV15 and TRBJ2-7): DAMVIQNPRYQVTQFGKPVTLSCSQTLNHNVMYWYQQKSSQAPKLLFHYYDKDFNNEADTPDNFQSRRPNTSFCFLDIRSPGLGDTAMYLCATSRDRWTSGTYEQYFGPGTRLTVT.

This clonotype occurred a few times. The chain joins TRBV6-5 to TRBJ2-5; 10 nucleotides line up with TRBD1. CDR3 length: 16 residues. Germline-derived CDR1 and CDR2 are MNHEY and SVGAGI. V dropped 2 bases and J dropped 5; count of bases not matched to a gene: 8. The CDR3 sequence is CASSYPRQGARETQYF. The CDR3 DNA follows: TGTGCCAGCAGTTACCCTAGACAGGGGGCGCGGGAGACCCAGTACTTC.

This chain connects TRBV9 to TRBJ1-2; D is unresolved. Trimming took 3 bases from V and 0 from J, leaving 6 bases between them. The CDR3 is made up of 13 amino acids. Germline CDR1 reads SGDLS; CDR2 reads YYNGEE. CDR3 coding DNA: TGTGCCAGCAGCGGGCACACTAACTATGGCTACACCTTC. This sequence encodes CASSGHTNYGYTF.

Many counts were recorded for this clonotype. The chain has TRBV20-1 and TRBJ2-3; no clear D gene. Germline CDR1 and CDR2: DFQATT and SNEGSKA (reference sequence). Trimming pared 1 base from V and 0 bases from J, leaving 8 bases between. The CDR3 extends over 14 amino acids. The CDR3: CSARVVSSTDTQYF. CDR3 nucleotide sequence: TGCAGTGCTAGAGTGGTTTCTAGCACAGATACGCAGTATTTT.

This clonotype has more than one count but fewer than ten. The V and J genes are TRBV6-1 and TRBJ2-7; D is perhaps TRBD1 (8 bases). The CDR3 spans 14 residues. Germline CDR1 is MNHNS and CDR2 is SASEGT. Trimming stripped 6 bases from V and 3 bases from J, with 15 bases between. DNA of the CDR3: TGTGCCAGCAGCGACAGGGGAGGGAACTACGAGCAGTACTTC. It is translated as CASSDRGGNYEQYF.

CDR3 protein: CASLGQGRGNEQFF. CDR3 coding DNA: TGTGCCAGCCTCGGACAGGGTAGGGGCAATGAGCAGTTCTTC. The rearrangement joins TRBV27 to TRBJ2-1; TRBD1 agrees at 8 bases. CDR1 MNHEY and CDR2 SMNVEV come from the germline V gene (reference sequence). V lost 8 bases, J lost 6 bases, and 9 bases stayed unmatched. This CDR3 has 14 residues.

This clonotype was seen a handful of times. The chain carries TRBV10-3 and TRBJ1-1; TRBD1 might be the D (5 bases). The CDR3 has 14 residues. CDR1 is ENHRY, CDR2 SYGVKD, per germline. The V end lost 1 base, the J end lost 1 base, and 7 bases lay between the germline ends. CDR3 loop: CAISEWDRNTEAFF. The CDR3 bases are TGTGCCATCAGTGAGTGGGACCGGAACACTGAAGCTTTCTTT.

The V call is TRBV3-1, the J call TRBJ2-1; TRBD2 matches at 12 bases. The V and J ends lost 5 bases and 0 bases, in that order; junction bases with no gene match: 11. CDR3 size: 19 residues. Per germline, CDR1 LGHDT and CDR2 YNNKEL (reference sequence). The CDR3 is CASSSHLAGGLRSYNEQFF. CDR3 in DNA: TGTGCCAGCAGCTCCCACCTAGCGGGAGGGCTCCGCTCCTACAATGAGCAGTTCTTC.

This chain uses TRBV6-5 with TRBJ2-5, with TRBD1 identical over 9 bases. V dropped 6 bases and J dropped 11; count of bases not matched to a gene: 16. Per the germline V gene, CDR1 is MNHEY and CDR2 is SVGAGI. This CDR3 comprises 15 residues. CDR3 in amino acids: CASSLQGQGRTGQYF. CDR3 sequence (DNA): TGTGCCAGCAGCCTCCAGGGACAGGGTCGTACGGGGCAGTACTTC.

The rearrangement links TRBV20-1 to TRBJ2-6; 9 bases match TRBD1. The CDR3 is made up of 16 amino acids. The V gene's germline CDR1 is DFQATT and CDR2 SNEGSKA (reference sequence). Losses at the gene ends were 1 base for V and 2 bases for J; bases not matched to a gene: 3. The CDR3 is CSARARTGAGANVLTF. The CDR3 DNA sequence: TGCAGTGCTAGAGCAAGGACAGGGGCTGGGGCCAACGTCCTGACTTTC.

The J gene is TRBJ1-3, the V gene TRBV14; no definite D call. The CDR3 length is 13 residues. The V end lost 1 base, the J end lost 9 bases, and 10 bases lay between the germline ends. Germline V gene lookup returns CDR1 SGHDN and CDR2 FVKESK. The CDR3 reads CASSQAPAGTIYF. In DNA form, the CDR3 reads TGTGCCAGCAGCCAAGCCCCGGCGGGCACCATATATTTT.

This clonotype is a singleton in its sample. The chain uses TRBV20-1 and TRBJ1-1, with D possibly being TRBD1 (5 bases). The CDR3 sequence is 14 residues long. The ends were cut back, 6 bases at V and 1 base at J, with 15 bases in the middle. The germline gives CDR1 DFQATT, CDR2 SNEGSKA (reference sequence). The CDR3 coding sequence is TGCAGTGCCAGACCGCCAGGGACGAACACTGAAGCTTTCTTT. Residues: CSARPPGTNTEAFF.

V usage is TRBV4-2 and J usage is TRBJ2-1, with 7 bases lining up with TRBD2. The ends lost 0 bases at V and 5 bases at J; junction bases unmatched: 13. This CDR3 has 18 amino acids. Per germline, CDR1 LGHNA and CDR2 YNFKEQ. The CDR3 DNA sequence: TGTGCCAGCAGCCAAGAGGAAGGCCTAGGCGGGAGACACAATGAGCAGTTCTTC. It codes for CASSQEEGLGGRHNEQFF.

The rearrangement links TRBV5-1 to TRBJ2-1, with D possibly called TRBD1 or TRBD2 (5 bases each). The V end lost 4 bases, the J end lost 5 bases, and 13 bases lay between the germline ends. CDR1 and CDR2 (germline): SGHRS, YFSETQ. This CDR3 spans 14 amino acids. CDR3 in amino acids: CASSGGVANNEQFF. CDR3 sequence (DNA): TGCGCCAGCAGCGGGGGTGTAGCAAACAATGAGCAGTTCTTC.